This TCR beta chain was recorded in a study of T cell changes during pregnancy in multiple sclerosis. Trimming removed 8 bases at V and 0 bases at J, with 14 bases between. Germline V gene lookup returns CDR1 SGHVS and CDR2 FQNEAQ. The CDR3 consists of 14 residues. Generated by immunoSEQ multiplex PCR, the TCRdb table keeps only in-frame clones and is missing some. The sample lists over 35,000 clones, 80% to 90% seen once, with around 0.49% in the top ten. The V gene is TRBV7-8, the J gene TRBJ2-7; weak D call: TRBD2 (6 bases). The source was CD4+ T cells from peripheral blood mononuclear cells, collected in the first trimester of pregnancy. The TCR comes from a female donor with multiple sclerosis, enrolled in a pregnancy study. The CDR3 loop is CASWGGGSSYEQYF. CDR3 nucleotides: TGTGCCAGCTGGGGCGGAGGGAGCTCCTACGAGCAGTACTTC.